This TCR beta chain was captured in a study of blood T cells in healthy people across ages. Next came a second PCR, run for about 7 to 12 cycles, which used a sample-barcoded 5' primer along with a J-beta primer mix. TCRdb used MiXCR to reprocess the 5' RACE reads, holding one entry per CDR3 protein. Among approximately 1.5 million distinct CDR3 sequences listed, about 35% were seen once. The CDR3 length is 14 residues. V was cut by 0 bases and J by 3 bases, with 9 bases left in between. Germline assignment: CDR1 SGHRS and CDR2 YFSETQ. About this clonotype: Its antigen is as yet unknown.

Study outcomes and limitations: Long-lived and aged donors differed, with more naive CD4+ cells and higher diversity in the long-lived.

This clonotype originated in a woman aged 30 to 39 in good health. This rearrangement joins TRBV5-1 to TRBJ1-2, with unresolved D. Sequencing was performed on blood. CDR3 DNA sequence: TGCGCCAGCAGCTTGGAACAGAGACACTATGGCTACACCTTC. It specifies CASSLEQRHYGYTF.